This TCR beta chain was recovered during a study of blood T cell repertoires in COVID-19. Study background: T cells, B-cell-depleted T cells, or PBMCs provided the cDNA or gDNA that served as material.

Assay: immunoSEQ multiplex PCR; the TCRdb copy retains only in-frame clones and omits some. Here the sample spans more than 200,000 clones, less than 90% being singletons. Germline V CDR1 and CDR2: ENHRY, SYGVKD. This CDR3 is 16 amino acids long. The V segment lost 6 bases and the J segment 1 base; nucleotides outside the gene matches: 7. Source material: peripheral blood. The chain has TRBV10-3 and TRBJ1-5, with TRBD1 matching over 9 bases. The receptor was isolated from a man in his fifties or sixties with acute or convalescent COVID-19. The CDR3 nucleotides read TGTGCCATCAGGGGACAGGGAGGAAGGAGCAATCAGCCCCAGCATTTT. It encodes CAIRGQGGRSNQPQHF.